The rows below give T cell receptor beta chains drawn from one sample of a study of early T cells in non-severe SARS-CoV-2 infection. TCRdb itself ran the 5' RACE reads through MiXCR, one entry per CDR3 protein. The sample includes some 53,000 distinct CDR3 sequences, over 7.5% of them seen just once. Sequencing used whole blood. The receptors shown here come from an adult who was a healthcare worker with PCR-confirmed SARS-CoV-2 infection or an uninfected control (not recorded which). The CDR3 runs from the conserved cysteine through the conserved F or W. The D gene is left open where the match is weak. Clone size appears in some rows only: once, few, many, or a class for an expanded clone.

j_gene: TRBJ2-3
d_gene: -
abundance: -
v_gene: TRBV5-1
CDR3nt: TGCGCCAGCAGCTTCGAGCAGCGCACAGATACGCAGTATTTT
CDR3aa: CASSFEQRTDTQYF

j_gene: TRBJ2-1
d_gene: -
abundance: once
v_gene: TRBV27
CDR3nt: TGTGCCAGCACCCGAGTGGGGGGTCGCAATGAGCAGTTCTTC
CDR3aa: CASTRVGGRNEQFF

j_gene: TRBJ2-7
d_gene: -
abundance: -
v_gene: TRBV20-1
CDR3nt: TGCAGTGCTAGAACGGGCGGGCCTCGCTCCTACGAGCAGTACTTC
CDR3aa: CSARTGGPRSYEQYF

j_gene: TRBJ2-7
d_gene: TRBD1
abundance: -
v_gene: TRBV19
CDR3nt: TGTGCCAGTAGTAGGAGCCCAGCTGACAGGGGGCTGTACGAGCAGTACTTC
CDR3aa: CASSRSPADRGLYEQYF

j_gene: TRBJ2-3
d_gene: TRBD2
abundance: many
v_gene: TRBV5-1
CDR3nt: TGCGCCAGCAGTCATCCGACGCTCGGGACTAGCGGGGGATGGACAGATACGCAGTATTTT
CDR3aa: CASSHPTLGTSGGWTDTQYF

j_gene: TRBJ2-7
d_gene: TRBD1
abundance: -
v_gene: TRBV7-9
CDR3nt: TGTGCCAGCAGGCCTCCCGGGACAGGGACCTACGAGCAGTACTTC
CDR3aa: CASRPPGTGTYEQYF

j_gene: TRBJ2-3
d_gene: -
abundance: many
v_gene: TRBV7-8
CDR3nt: TGTGCCAGCAGCTTAGCAGCGGCTAGCACAGATACGCAGTATTTT
CDR3aa: CASSLAAASTDTQYF

j_gene: TRBJ2-5
d_gene: -
abundance: few
v_gene: TRBV19
CDR3nt: TGTGCCAGTAGCCCTCGCCTCGAGATACGGTTCCAAGAGACCCAGTACTTC
CDR3aa: CASSPRLEIRFQETQYF

j_gene: TRBJ2-7
d_gene: TRBD1
abundance: many
v_gene: TRBV6-2/TRBV6-3
CDR3nt: TGTGCCAGCAGTTACTTGGGACAGAGCTCCTACGAGCAGTACTTC
CDR3aa: CASSYLGQSSYEQYF

j_gene: TRBJ2-7
d_gene: -
abundance: many
v_gene: TRBV20-1
CDR3nt: TGCAGTGGAGGTGGGAGGCTCTCCTACGAGCAGTACTTC
CDR3aa: CSGGGRLSYEQYF

j_gene: TRBJ1-6
d_gene: -
abundance: -
v_gene: TRBV19
CDR3nt: TGTGCCAGTAGTCAGGGGCTACATTCACCCCTCCACTTT
CDR3aa: CASSQGLHSPLHF

j_gene: TRBJ1-1
d_gene: TRBD1
abundance: -
v_gene: TRBV9
CDR3nt: TGTGCCAGCAGCAACAGGGGAAACACTGAAGCTTTCTTT
CDR3aa: CASSNRGNTEAFF

j_gene: TRBJ1-6
d_gene: -
abundance: many
v_gene: TRBV24-1
CDR3nt: TGTGCCACCACCGTGAGCTCCTATAATTCACCCCTCCACTTT
CDR3aa: CATTVSSYNSPLHF

j_gene: TRBJ1-2
d_gene: -
abundance: many
v_gene: TRBV30
CDR3nt: TGTGCCTGGAGGAATAATGGCTACACCTTC
CDR3aa: CAWRNNGYTF

j_gene: TRBJ1-1
d_gene: -
abundance: -
v_gene: TRBV6-6
CDR3nt: TGTGCCAGCGGATCAGACAGGAACACTGAAGCTTTCTTT
CDR3aa: CASGSDRNTEAFF

j_gene: TRBJ2-1
d_gene: TRBD2
abundance: -
v_gene: TRBV4-1
CDR3nt: TGCGCCAGCAGCCTACGCGGGGGGGCCAGGAATGAGCAGTTCTTC
CDR3aa: CASSLRGGARNEQFF

j_gene: TRBJ2-3
d_gene: -
abundance: -
v_gene: TRBV27
CDR3nt: TGTGCCAGCAGTTTAAGAGTTGATCAATCCTACACAGATACGCAGTATTTT
CDR3aa: CASSLRVDQSYTDTQYF

j_gene: TRBJ2-7
d_gene: TRBD2
abundance: few
v_gene: TRBV2
CDR3nt: TGTGCCAGCAGCGTTCAAGCGGGGATCTACGAGCAGTACTTC
CDR3aa: CASSVQAGIYEQYF

j_gene: TRBJ2-7
d_gene: -
abundance: many
v_gene: TRBV10-3
CDR3nt: TGTGCCATCAGTGAGTCTCCAGGGCGGGAGCAGTACTTC
CDR3aa: CAISESPGREQYF

j_gene: TRBJ2-1
d_gene: -
abundance: once
v_gene: TRBV5-1
CDR3nt: TGCGCCAGCAGCGGGGGTCTAGAGGAGGTGTTCTTC
CDR3aa: CASSGGLEEVFF

j_gene: TRBJ1-6
d_gene: -
abundance: many
v_gene: TRBV5-1
CDR3nt: TGCGCCAGCAGCCATGGACAGTTGACGAATTCACCCCTCCACTTT
CDR3aa: CASSHGQLTNSPLHF

j_gene: TRBJ2-3
d_gene: TRBD2
abundance: many
v_gene: TRBV20-1
CDR3nt: TGCAGTGCTAGAGCGGGTAGCGGGAGGACCACAGATACGCAGTATTTT
CDR3aa: CSARAGSGRTTDTQYF

j_gene: TRBJ2-7
d_gene: -
abundance: -
v_gene: TRBV2
CDR3nt: TGTGCCAGCAGTGTCTTGGTACTCGCGCAGTACTTC
CDR3aa: CASSVLVLAQYF

j_gene: TRBJ1-1
d_gene: -
abundance: many
v_gene: TRBV4-1
CDR3nt: TGCGCCAGCAGCCCTACAGAGAACACTGAAGCTTTCTTT
CDR3aa: CASSPTENTEAFF

j_gene: TRBJ1-4
d_gene: TRBD1
abundance: many
v_gene: TRBV5-5
CDR3nt: TGTGCCAGCAGCCCCGGGGACAGGCTGACTGAAAAACTGTTTTTT
CDR3aa: CASSPGDRLTEKLFF

j_gene: TRBJ1-5
d_gene: TRBD1
abundance: few
v_gene: TRBV5-1
CDR3nt: TGCGCCAGCAGCTTGGGGACAGGGTCTTACGGCAATCAGCCCCAGCATTTT
CDR3aa: CASSLGTGSYGNQPQHF

j_gene: TRBJ2-3
d_gene: -
abundance: few
v_gene: TRBV18
CDR3nt: TGTGCCAGCTCAAACACAGATACGCAGTATTTT
CDR3aa: CASSNTDTQYF

j_gene: TRBJ1-5
d_gene: -
abundance: few
v_gene: TRBV27
CDR3nt: TGTGCCAGCAGTGTAAAAAGGAATCAGCCCCAGCATTTT
CDR3aa: CASSVKRNQPQHF

j_gene: TRBJ2-2
d_gene: -
abundance: once
v_gene: TRBV7-8
CDR3nt: TGTGCCAGCAGCTTAGCGCCGGTAACCGGGGAGCTGTTTTTT
CDR3aa: CASSLAPVTGELFF

j_gene: TRBJ2-7
d_gene: TRBD2
abundance: few
v_gene: TRBV7-2
CDR3nt: TGTGCCAGCAGCGGACTAGCGGGAAACTACGAGCAGTACTTC
CDR3aa: CASSGLAGNYEQYF

j_gene: TRBJ1-1
d_gene: TRBD1
abundance: few
v_gene: TRBV10-2
CDR3nt: TGCGCCAGCAGGCCCGCCCTACAGGGGTGGACTGAAGCTTTCTTT
CDR3aa: CASRPALQGWTEAFF

j_gene: TRBJ1-3
d_gene: -
abundance: few
v_gene: TRBV2
CDR3nt: TGTGCCAGCAGCCCGGGGGGGTCTGGAAACACCATATATTTT
CDR3aa: CASSPGGSGNTIYF

j_gene: TRBJ1-6
d_gene: -
abundance: few
v_gene: TRBV3-1
CDR3nt: TGTGCCAGCAGCCAAGCACAGGGAGGGAATTCACCCCTCCACTTT
CDR3aa: CASSQAQGGNSPLHF

j_gene: TRBJ2-7
d_gene: -
abundance: few
v_gene: TRBV7-9
CDR3nt: TGTGCCAGCAGCTTATTCCGGGCCCCGCTTTCCTACGAGCAGTACTTC
CDR3aa: CASSLFRAPLSYEQYF

j_gene: TRBJ2-1
d_gene: -
abundance: few
v_gene: TRBV30
CDR3nt: TGTGCCTGGCACCCGGGAAGGGGCAATGAGCAGTTCTTC
CDR3aa: CAWHPGRGNEQFF

j_gene: TRBJ2-7
d_gene: TRBD2
abundance: many
v_gene: TRBV5-5
CDR3nt: TGTGCCAGCAGCTTCACTAGCGGGGCCGCCTACGAGCAGTACTTC
CDR3aa: CASSFTSGAAYEQYF

j_gene: TRBJ2-7
d_gene: TRBD1
abundance: -
v_gene: TRBV28
CDR3nt: TGTGCCACTGGGACAGGTCTTACCTACGAGCAGTACTTC
CDR3aa: CATGTGLTYEQYF

j_gene: TRBJ2-3
d_gene: -
abundance: -
v_gene: TRBV7-6
CDR3nt: TGTGCCAGCAGCCTCCTCACAGATACGCAGTATTTT
CDR3aa: CASSLLTDTQYF

j_gene: TRBJ2-7
d_gene: TRBD1
abundance: medium-sized
v_gene: TRBV29-1
CDR3nt: TGCAGCGTTGCTCCGGGACAGAACTACGAGCAGTACTTC
CDR3aa: CSVAPGQNYEQYF

j_gene: TRBJ1-1
d_gene: TRBD1
abundance: many
v_gene: TRBV5-1
CDR3nt: TGCGCCAGCAGCCCCGGGACAGGGTTGATGAACACTGAAGCTTTCTTT
CDR3aa: CASSPGTGLMNTEAFF

j_gene: TRBJ1-6
d_gene: -
abundance: many
v_gene: TRBV6-6
CDR3nt: TGTGCCAGCAGTTACTTGCGGGCGGGCCTGAACGATTCACCCCTCCACTTT
CDR3aa: CASSYLRAGLNDSPLHF